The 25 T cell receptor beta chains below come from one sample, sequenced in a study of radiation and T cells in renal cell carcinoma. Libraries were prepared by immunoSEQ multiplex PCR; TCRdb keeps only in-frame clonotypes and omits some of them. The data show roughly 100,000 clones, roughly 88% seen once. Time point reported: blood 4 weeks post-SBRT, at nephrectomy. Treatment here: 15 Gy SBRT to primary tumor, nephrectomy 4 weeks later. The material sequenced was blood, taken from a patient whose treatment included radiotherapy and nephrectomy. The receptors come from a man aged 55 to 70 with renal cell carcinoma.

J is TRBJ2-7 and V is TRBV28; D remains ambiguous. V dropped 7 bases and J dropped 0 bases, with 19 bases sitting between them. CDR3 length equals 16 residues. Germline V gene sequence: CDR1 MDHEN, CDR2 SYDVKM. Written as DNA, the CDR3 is TGTGCCAGCACCCCTGGTTTTGGAGCAATCTCCTACGAGCAGTACTTC. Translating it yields CASTPGFGAISYEQYF.

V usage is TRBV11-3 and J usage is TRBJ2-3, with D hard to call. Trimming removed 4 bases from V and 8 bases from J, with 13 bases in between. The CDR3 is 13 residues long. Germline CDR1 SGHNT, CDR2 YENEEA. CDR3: CASSSPPGVTQYF. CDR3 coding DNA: TGTGCCAGCAGCTCACCCCCAGGAGTTACGCAGTATTTT.

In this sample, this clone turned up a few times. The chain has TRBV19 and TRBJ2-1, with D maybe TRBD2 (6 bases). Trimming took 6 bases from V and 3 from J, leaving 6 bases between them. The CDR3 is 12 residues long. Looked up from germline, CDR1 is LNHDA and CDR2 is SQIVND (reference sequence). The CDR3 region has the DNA TGTGCCAGTAGCGGGGGCTACAATGAGCAGTTCTTC. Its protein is CASSGGYNEQFF. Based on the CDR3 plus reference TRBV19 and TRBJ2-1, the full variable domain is DGGITQSPKYLFRKEGQNVTLSCEQNLNHDAMYWYRQDPGQGLRLIYYSQIVNDFQKGDIAEGYSVSREKKESFPLTVTSAQKNPTAFYLCASSGGYNEQFFGPGTRLTVL.

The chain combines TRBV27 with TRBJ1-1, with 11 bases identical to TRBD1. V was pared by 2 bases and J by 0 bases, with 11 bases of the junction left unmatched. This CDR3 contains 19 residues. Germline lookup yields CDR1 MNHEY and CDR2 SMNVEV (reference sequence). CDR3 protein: CASSLGPRGTGGLNTEAFF. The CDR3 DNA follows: TGTGCCAGCAGTTTAGGACCACGCGGGACAGGGGGTTTGAACACTGAAGCTTTCTTT.

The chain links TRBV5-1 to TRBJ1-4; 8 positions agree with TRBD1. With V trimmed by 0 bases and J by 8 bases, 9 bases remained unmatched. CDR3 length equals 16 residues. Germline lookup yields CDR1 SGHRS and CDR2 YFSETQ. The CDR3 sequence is CASSLVGTDREEKLFF. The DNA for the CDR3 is TGCGCCAGCAGCTTGGTAGGGACGGACAGGGAGGAAAAACTGTTTTTT.

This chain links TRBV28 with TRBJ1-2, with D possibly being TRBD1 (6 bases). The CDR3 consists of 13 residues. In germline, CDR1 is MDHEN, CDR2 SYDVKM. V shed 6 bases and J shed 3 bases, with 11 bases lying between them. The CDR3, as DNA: TGTGCCAGCAGACTACAGGGTTACTATGGCTACACCTTC. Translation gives CASRLQGYYGYTF.

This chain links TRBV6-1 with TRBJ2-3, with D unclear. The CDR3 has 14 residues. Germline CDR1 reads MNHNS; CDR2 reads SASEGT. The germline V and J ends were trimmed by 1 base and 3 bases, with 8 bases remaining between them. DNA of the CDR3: TGTGCCAGCAGTGAAGTGCGTGGGACAGATACGCAGTATTTT. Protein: CASSEVRGTDTQYF.

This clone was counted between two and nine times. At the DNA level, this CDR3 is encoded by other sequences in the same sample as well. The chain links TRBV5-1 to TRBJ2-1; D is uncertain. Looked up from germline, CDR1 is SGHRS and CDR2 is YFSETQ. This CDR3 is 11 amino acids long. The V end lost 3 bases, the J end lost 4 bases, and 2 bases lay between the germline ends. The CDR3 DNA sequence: TGCGCCAGCAGCTCGTACAATGAGCAGTTCTTC. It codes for CASSSYNEQFF.

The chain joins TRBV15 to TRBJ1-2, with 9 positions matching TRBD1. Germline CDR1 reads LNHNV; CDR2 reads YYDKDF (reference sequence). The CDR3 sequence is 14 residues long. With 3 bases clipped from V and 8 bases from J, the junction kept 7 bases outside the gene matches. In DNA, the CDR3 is TGTGCCACCAGCAGGGAATTAGGGACAGGGGGCTACACCTTC. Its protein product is CATSRELGTGGYTF.

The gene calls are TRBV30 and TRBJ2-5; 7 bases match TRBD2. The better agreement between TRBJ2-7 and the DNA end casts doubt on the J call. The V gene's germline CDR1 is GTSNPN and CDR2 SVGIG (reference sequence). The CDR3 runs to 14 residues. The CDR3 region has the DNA TGTGCCTGGACTAGTGAGCGGGACTCCTACGAGCAGTACTTC. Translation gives CAWTSERDSYEQYF.

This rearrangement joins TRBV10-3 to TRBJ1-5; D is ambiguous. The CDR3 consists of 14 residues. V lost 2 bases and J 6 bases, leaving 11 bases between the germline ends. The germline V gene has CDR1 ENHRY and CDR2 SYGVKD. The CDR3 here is CAISEAGQVQPQHF. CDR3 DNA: TGTGCCATCAGTGAGGCCGGGCAGGTTCAGCCCCAGCATTTT.

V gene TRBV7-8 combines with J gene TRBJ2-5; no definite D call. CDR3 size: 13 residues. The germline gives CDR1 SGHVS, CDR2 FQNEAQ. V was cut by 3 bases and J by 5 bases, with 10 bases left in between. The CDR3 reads CASSFIREETQYF. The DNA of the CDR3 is TGTGCCAGCAGCTTTATCCGAGAGGAGACCCAGTACTTC.

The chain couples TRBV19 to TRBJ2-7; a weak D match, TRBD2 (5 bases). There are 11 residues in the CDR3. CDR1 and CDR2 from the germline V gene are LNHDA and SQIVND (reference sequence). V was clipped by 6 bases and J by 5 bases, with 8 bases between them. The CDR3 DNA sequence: TGTGCCAGTAGGGCGGGTAACGAGCAGTACTTC. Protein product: CASRAGNEQYF.

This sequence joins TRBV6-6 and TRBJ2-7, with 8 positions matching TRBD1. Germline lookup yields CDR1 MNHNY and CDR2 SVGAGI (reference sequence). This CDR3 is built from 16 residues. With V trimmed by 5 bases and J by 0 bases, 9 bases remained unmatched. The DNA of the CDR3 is TGTGCCAGCAGTCGTAGGACAGGGCCTTCCTCCTACGAGCAGTACTTC. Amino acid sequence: CASSRRTGPSSYEQYF.

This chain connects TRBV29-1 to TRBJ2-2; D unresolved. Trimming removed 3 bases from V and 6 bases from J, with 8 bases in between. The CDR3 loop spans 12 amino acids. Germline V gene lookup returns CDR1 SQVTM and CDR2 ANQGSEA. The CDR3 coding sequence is TGCAGCGTTGACTTTGTAGCCGGGGAGCTGTTTTTT. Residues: CSVDFVAGELFF.

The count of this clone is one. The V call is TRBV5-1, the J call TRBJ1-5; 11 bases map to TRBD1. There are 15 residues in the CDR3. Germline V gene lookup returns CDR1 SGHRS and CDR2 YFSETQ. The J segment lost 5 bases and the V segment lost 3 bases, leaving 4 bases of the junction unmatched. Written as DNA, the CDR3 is TGCGCCAGCAGCTGGACAGGGGGCGGGGATCAGCCCCAGCATTTT. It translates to CASSWTGGGDQPQHF.

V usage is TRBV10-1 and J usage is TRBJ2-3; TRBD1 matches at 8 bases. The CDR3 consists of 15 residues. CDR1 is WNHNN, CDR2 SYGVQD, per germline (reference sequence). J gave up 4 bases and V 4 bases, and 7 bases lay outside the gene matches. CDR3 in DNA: TGCGCCAGCAGTGCCAGACAGGGGATCTCAGATACGCAGTATTTT. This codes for CASSARQGISDTQYF.

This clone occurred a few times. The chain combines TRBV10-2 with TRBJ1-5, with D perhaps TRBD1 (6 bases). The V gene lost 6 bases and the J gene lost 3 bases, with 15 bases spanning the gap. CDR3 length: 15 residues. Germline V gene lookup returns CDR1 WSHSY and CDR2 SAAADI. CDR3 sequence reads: CASREGGQPNQPQHF. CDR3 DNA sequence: TGCGCCAGCAGAGAGGGGGGCCAACCCAATCAGCCCCAGCATTTT.

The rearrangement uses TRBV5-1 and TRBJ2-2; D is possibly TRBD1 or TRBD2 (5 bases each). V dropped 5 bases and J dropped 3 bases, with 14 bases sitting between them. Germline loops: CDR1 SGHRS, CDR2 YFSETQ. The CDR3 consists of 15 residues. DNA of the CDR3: TGCGCCAGCAGGGTCGGGACCGCCTACACCGGGGAGCTGTTTTTT. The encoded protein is CASRVGTAYTGELFF.

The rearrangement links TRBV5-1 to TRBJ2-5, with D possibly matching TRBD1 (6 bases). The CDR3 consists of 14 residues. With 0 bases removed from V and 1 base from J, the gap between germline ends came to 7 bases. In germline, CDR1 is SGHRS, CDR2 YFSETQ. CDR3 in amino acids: CASSLDRAQETQYF. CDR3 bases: TGCGCCAGCAGCTTGGACAGGGCCCAAGAGACCCAGTACTTC.

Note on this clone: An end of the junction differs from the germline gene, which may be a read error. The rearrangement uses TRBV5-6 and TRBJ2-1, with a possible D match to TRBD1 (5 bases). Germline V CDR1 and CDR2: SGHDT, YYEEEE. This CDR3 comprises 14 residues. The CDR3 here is CAGRRQGLPNEQFF. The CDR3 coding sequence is TGTGCCGGCAGGCGGCAGGGCCTGCCCAATGAGCAGTTCTTC.

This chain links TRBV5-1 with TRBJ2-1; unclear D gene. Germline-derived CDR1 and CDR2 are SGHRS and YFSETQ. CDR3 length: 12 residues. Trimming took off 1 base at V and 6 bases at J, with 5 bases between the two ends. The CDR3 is CASSLRVNEQFF. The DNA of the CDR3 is TGCGCCAGCAGCTTGCGGGTCAATGAGCAGTTCTTC.

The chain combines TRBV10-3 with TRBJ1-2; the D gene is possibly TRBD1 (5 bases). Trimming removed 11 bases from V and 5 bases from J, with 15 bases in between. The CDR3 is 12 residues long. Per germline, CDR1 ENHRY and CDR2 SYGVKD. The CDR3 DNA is TGTGCCTCAAGCGACGAGGGGTATGGCTACACCTTC. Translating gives CASSDEGYGYTF.

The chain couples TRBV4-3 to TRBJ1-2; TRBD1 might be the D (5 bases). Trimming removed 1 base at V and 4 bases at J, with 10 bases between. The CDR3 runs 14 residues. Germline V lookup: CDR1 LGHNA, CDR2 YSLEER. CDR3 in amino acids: CASSQVPGPYGYTF. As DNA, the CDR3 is TGCGCCAGCAGCCAAGTGCCAGGGCCCTATGGCTACACCTTC.

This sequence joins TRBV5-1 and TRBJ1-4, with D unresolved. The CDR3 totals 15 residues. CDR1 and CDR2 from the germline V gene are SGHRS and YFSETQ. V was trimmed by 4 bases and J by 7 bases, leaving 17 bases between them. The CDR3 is CASSLAPSAIEKLFF. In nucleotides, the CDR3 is TGCGCCAGCAGCCTGGCACCGAGTGCGATTGAAAAACTGTTTTTT.